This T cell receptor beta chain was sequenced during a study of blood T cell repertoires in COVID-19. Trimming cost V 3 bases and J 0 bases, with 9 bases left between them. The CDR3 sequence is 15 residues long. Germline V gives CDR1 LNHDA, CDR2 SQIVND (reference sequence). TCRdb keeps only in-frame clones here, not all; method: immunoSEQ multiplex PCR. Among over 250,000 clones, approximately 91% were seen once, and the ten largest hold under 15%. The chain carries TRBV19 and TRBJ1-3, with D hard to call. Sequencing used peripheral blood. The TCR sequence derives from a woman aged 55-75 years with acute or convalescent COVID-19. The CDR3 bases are TGTGCCAGTAGTATCTCCCTCAGCTCTGGAAACACCATATATTTT. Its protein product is CASSISLSSGNTIYF. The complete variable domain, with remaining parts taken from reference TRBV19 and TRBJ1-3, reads DGGITQSPKYLFRKEGQNVTLSCEQNLNHDAMYWYRQDPGQGLRLIYYSQIVNDFQKGDIAEGYSVSREKKESFPLTVTSAQKNPTAFYLCASSISLSSGNTIYFGEGSWLTVV.